This TCR beta chain was sequenced during a study of blood T cell repertoires in COVID-19. Original processing notes: Counts of nucleated cells, estimated from reference gene primer amplification, were obtained. Clones were sequenced by immunoSEQ multiplex PCR, and TCRdb holds only the in-frame ones, with some missing. That table supplies the V and J calls and clone size; D and trimming were determined from the DNA. This sample yields roughly 180,000 clones, of which around 80% are seen a single time; roughly 13% belongs to the top ten. Germline V CDR1 and CDR2: MGHRA, YSYEKL. This CDR3 comprises 16 residues. The V end was cut by 0 bases, the J end by 4 bases, with 12 bases between.

The V call is TRBV4-1, the J call TRBJ1-4, with a weak D call TRBD1 (6 bases). The sequence derives from a woman aged 55-70 years who had recovered from COVID-19. The sequenced sample consisted of PBMCs or T cells enriched from blood (not recorded which). The CDR3 DNA is TGCGCCAGCAGCCAAGACGGGGGGGCCTATAATGAAAAACTGTTTTTT. Amino acids: CASSQDGGAYNEKLFF.